The T cell receptor beta chain described here comes from a study of blood T cell repertoires in COVID-19. As for the study in general: Acute and convalescent COVID-19 specimens originated in the United States, Italy and Spain. Sample material is recorded as cDNA or gDNA derived from T cells, B-cell-depleted T cells, or PBMCs.

CDR1 and CDR2 from the germline V gene are MDHEN and SYDVKM. V trimming: 8 bases; J trimming: 7 bases; junction bases outside the gene matches: 11. The CDR3 sequence is 14 residues long. Original processing methods: The assay estimated nucleated cells by amplifying reference gene primers. Here immunoSEQ multiplex PCR was the method, and the copy in TCRdb shows in-frame clones only, minus some. That table gives V, J and clone size, and the DNA gave D and trimming. Of about 55,000 clones listed, roughly 87% are singletons. The chain combines TRBV28 with TRBJ1-3; the match to TRBD1 covers 7 bases. Sequenced sample: peripheral blood. The TCR comes from a woman aged 60-75 years with acute or convalescent COVID-19. The CDR3 is CASRDSALINTIYF. The DNA of the CDR3 is TGTGCCAGCCGGGACAGTGCGCTTATCAACACCATATATTTT.